The 15 T cell receptor beta chains below all came from one sample that was sequenced in a study of cytotoxic CD8 clonotypes in ibrutinib-treated CLL. The repertoire was sequenced with immunoSEQ multiplex PCR; TCRdb's copy has only in-frame clones and lacks some. The table lists 300,000 or so clones, about 64% of them singletons. Specimen: PBMCs, collected after 36 months of ibrutinib treatment. These receptors came from a human donor with chronic lymphocytic leukemia.

The sample holds one count of this clone. J is TRBJ2-2 and V is TRBV5-1; the D is unclear. V was pared by 4 bases and J by 4 bases, with 8 bases between. The CDR3 is made up of 13 amino acids. Germline V gene data show CDR1 as SGHRS and CDR2 as YFSETQ. CDR3 in DNA: TGCGCCAGCAGCCCTGACCTCACCGGGGAGCTGTTTTTT. It translates to CASSPDLTGELFF. Together with reference TRBV5-1 and TRBJ2-2, the CDR3 gives the full variable domain: KAGVTQTPRYLIKTRGQQVTLSCSPISGHRSVSWYQQTPGQGLQFLFEYFSETQRNKGNFPGRFSGRQFSNSRSEMNVSTLELGDSALYLCASSPDLTGELFFGEGSRLTVL.

V is TRBV7-8 and J is TRBJ2-3, with TRBD2 matching over 8 bases. Germline trimming cut 5 bases from V and 6 bases from J; bases unmatched to any gene: 13. The CDR3 is 16 amino acids. Germline lookup yields CDR1 SGHVS and CDR2 FQNEAQ. The CDR3 DNA follows: TGTGCCAGCAGCCCCCTAGGAGCGGGAGACGCCGATACGCAGTATTTT. It yields the protein CASSPLGAGDADTQYF.

The gene calls are TRBV15 and TRBJ1-1; D unclear. The CDR3 is made up of 12 amino acids. The V end was cut by 0 bases, the J end by 7 bases, with 6 bases between. Germline V CDR1 and CDR2: LNHNV, YYDKDF (reference sequence). For the CDR3, the DNA is TGTGCCACCAGCAGAGAGGGCAATGAAGCTTTCTTT. Residues: CATSREGNEAFF.

This clone showed up just a few times. V and J are TRBV6-5 and TRBJ1-2; the D gene is possibly TRBD1 (6 bases). The germline CDR1 and CDR2 sequences are MNHEY and SVGAGI. The CDR3 covers 15 residues. Trimming removed 2 bases from V and 6 bases from J, with 16 bases in between. This CDR3 is CASSYGSGGLDGYTF. The CDR3 DNA reads as TGTGCCAGCAGTTACGGGTCCGGGGGGCTGGATGGCTACACCTTC.

This clone was detected once. This chain links TRBV18 with TRBJ2-2, with D possibly being TRBD2 (6 bases). The V end lost 2 bases, the J end lost 0 bases, and 16 bases lay between the germline ends. The germline CDR1 and CDR2 sequences are KGHSH and LQKENI. This CDR3 region has 18 residues. CDR3 DNA sequence: TGTGCCAGCTCACCAAGACCTCTGGGCGGGGCGAACACCGGGGAGCTGTTTTTT. It translates to CASSPRPLGGANTGELFF.

This chain uses TRBV5-6 with TRBJ2-7, with 8 bases fitting TRBD2. CDR3 size: 15 residues. Germline V gene lookup returns CDR1 SGHDT and CDR2 YYEEEE. V was pared by 3 bases and J by 2 bases, with 7 bases of the junction left unmatched. The CDR3 sequence: CASSSTSATTYEQYF. CDR3 sequence (DNA): TGTGCCAGCAGCTCGACTAGCGCCACCACCTACGAGCAGTACTTC.

This clone was seen a handful of times. This rearrangement joins TRBV5-4 to TRBJ2-7, with D perhaps TRBD1 (5 bases). V lost 0 bases and J lost 2, with 6 bases in between. The CDR3 runs 13 residues. CDR1 SGHNT and CDR2 YYREEE come from the germline V gene (reference sequence). The CDR3 is CASSLGRAYEQYF. In DNA, the CDR3 is TGTGCCAGCAGCTTGGGCAGGGCCTACGAGCAGTACTTC.

The genes are TRBV29-1 and TRBJ2-5, with D unresolved. The CDR3 totals 12 residues. Germline loops: CDR1 SQVTM, CDR2 ANQGSEA. V lost 4 bases to trimming and J lost 5 bases, with 11 bases between them. The CDR3 DNA reads as TGCAGCGTTGGGTCTGGGTCTGAGACCCAGTACTTC. Its translation: CSVGSGSETQYF.

This chain links TRBV29-1 with TRBJ1-2; the D is unclear. The V end lost 4 bases, the J end lost 7 bases, and 16 bases lay between the germline ends. Looked up from germline, CDR1 is SQVTM and CDR2 is ANQGSEA. The CDR3 contains 13 residues. For the CDR3, the DNA is TGCAGCGTTGGGCAGCAGCTTTTGCCTGGCTACACCTTC. Translated: CSVGQQLLPGYTF.

The chain uses TRBV5-1 and TRBJ1-1, with D possibly TRBD1 on 6 matching bases. CDR1 is SGHRS, CDR2 YFSETQ, per germline. The length of the CDR3 is 16 residues. V was trimmed by 4 bases and J by 4 bases, leaving 20 bases between them. The CDR3 sequence is CASSARRTVGGTEAFF. Here the CDR3 DNA reads TGCGCCAGCAGCGCCCGTCGGACAGTCGGCGGCACTGAAGCTTTCTTT.

This CDR3 reads CASSPGSYNEQFF. CDR3 DNA: TGTGCCAGCTCCCCCGGCTCCTACAATGAGCAGTTCTTC. V usage is TRBV6-5 and J usage is TRBJ2-1; no definite D call. Trimming left V 8 bases short and J 0 bases short, with 8 bases between. Germline values: CDR1 MNHEY, CDR2 SVGAGI. The CDR3 sequence is 13 residues long.

The chain employs TRBV29-1 and TRBJ2-1; 12 positions agree with TRBD2. J gave up 6 bases and V 4 bases, and 7 bases lay outside the gene matches. CDR3 length: 15 amino acids. CDR1 and CDR2 (germline): SQVTM, ANQGSEA. In nucleotides, the CDR3 is TGCAGCGTTGGTCAAGGACTAGCGGGGATCAATGAGCAGTTCTTC. Protein sequence: CSVGQGLAGINEQFF.

The chain couples TRBV6-5 to TRBJ1-2, with D unclear. The CDR3 runs to 14 residues. Germline lookup yields CDR1 MNHEY and CDR2 SVGAGI. V dropped 6 bases and J dropped 4 bases, with 15 bases sitting between them. This CDR3 reads CASRRAPAGYGYTF. CDR3 coding DNA: TGTGCCAGCAGACGGGCTCCCGCGGGCTATGGCTACACCTTC.

The chain links TRBV5-6 to TRBJ2-5, with D tentatively TRBD1 (5 bases). V was clipped by 1 base and J by 4 bases, with 11 bases between them. The CDR3 extends over 14 amino acids. Germline assignment: CDR1 SGHDT and CDR2 YYEEEE. CDR3 DNA: TGTGCCAGCAGCTTGCCGGGTAGGGGAGAGACCCAGTACTTC. This gives the protein CASSLPGRGETQYF.

The chain couples TRBV6-5 to TRBJ2-5; possible D gene TRBD2, 5 bases. The CDR3 consists of 13 residues. CDR1 and CDR2 from the germline V gene are MNHEY and SVGAGI. V lost 2 bases and J lost 4, with 8 bases in between. CDR3 sequence reads: CASSYVGVETQYF. DNA of the CDR3: TGTGCCAGCAGTTACGTCGGGGTAGAGACCCAGTACTTC.